This T cell receptor (beta chain) was obtained from a study of T cell repertoires in cytomegalovirus infection. The wider study: Public TCR beta signatures indicated both CMV infection and matching HLA type.

Using its own MiXCR run on the reads, TCRdb lists one record per CDR3 protein. The sample shows fewer than 300,000 distinct CDR3 sequences, about 25% of them seen only once. With V trimmed by 4 bases and J by 5 bases, 8 bases remained unmatched. In germline, CDR1 is LGHNA, CDR2 YNFKEQ. The CDR3 has 16 amino acids. The receptor was derived from a human donor in good health (CMV status not recorded). Some clones in this sample may be carry-over from other donors' samples. The V and J genes are TRBV4-2 and TRBJ2-3, with 11 bases that match TRBD2. Sequenced: PBMCs. CDR3: CASSRETSGVVDTQYF. In DNA, the CDR3 is TGTGCCAGCAGCCGCGAGACTAGCGGGGTGGTAGATACGCAGTATTTT.